This T cell receptor (beta chain) was identified in a study of T-cell memory formation after mild COVID-19. Broader study findings: Pre-infection memory harbored some responding clones, suggesting cross-reactive memory joined. Largely, contracting CD4+ clones fell within CM and EM, and contracting CD8+ clones within EMRA.

5'RACE with constant-segment primers built TCRalpha and TCRbeta cDNA libraries with UMIs. TCRdb redid the calling of the 5' RACE reads with MiXCR, one entry per CDR3 protein. The profile covers 300,000 to 350,000 distinct CDR3 sequences, with 15% to 20% appearing a single time and around 21% taken by the ten largest. On this clonotype: The antigen is unknown.

The CDR3 covers 14 residues. Per germline, CDR1 SQVTM and CDR2 ANQGSEA. Trimming took 5 bases from V and 4 from J; bases not matched to a gene: 6. Sequenced sample: PBMCs or a T cell subset sorted from them (not recorded which). J is TRBJ2-2 and V is TRBV29-1; 8 bases align to TRBD1. The receptor comes from a man younger than 35 who had mild COVID-19 (a few samples of this study predate the infection). Cell type and time point are not known. This CDR3 reads CSVRTGSGTGELFF. For the CDR3, the DNA is TGCAGCGTTAGGACAGGGTCGGGCACCGGGGAGCTGTTTTTT.